This T cell receptor beta chain was recovered during a study of cytomegalovirus exposure and HLA in healthy donors. Study context: In terms of ancestry, the Caucasian-associated cluster contained about four fifths of the roughly 400 genotyped donors. Study-wide points: Later analysis revealed greater clonal expansion in HLA-associated TCR beta chains than in equally common others. For most TCR beta V segments, an earlier analysis put the productive rate at about 87% or about 30% of the time.

The PCR had 60 Vbeta and 13 Jbeta primers. TCRdb's table, derived via immunoSEQ multiplex PCR, lists solely in-frame clones and lacks some. The repertoire holds tens of thousands of clones, approximately 80% seen once, with around 3.5% in the top ten. Remarks on this clone: The target antigen is unknown.

The sequencing sample was made of PBMCs. The origin of this receptor is a man younger than 40 in good health and CMV-seronegative.

As DNA, the CDR3 is TGTGCCACCAAAGGGACAGGGAGGCATGGCTACACCTTC. This gives the protein CATKGTGRHGYTF. The chain recombines TRBV28 with TRBJ1-2, with 9 bases matching TRBD1. V shed 10 bases, J shed 6 bases, and the junction held 9 bases outside the gene matches. The CDR3 spans 13 residues. CDR1 MDHEN and CDR2 SYDVKM come from the germline V gene.